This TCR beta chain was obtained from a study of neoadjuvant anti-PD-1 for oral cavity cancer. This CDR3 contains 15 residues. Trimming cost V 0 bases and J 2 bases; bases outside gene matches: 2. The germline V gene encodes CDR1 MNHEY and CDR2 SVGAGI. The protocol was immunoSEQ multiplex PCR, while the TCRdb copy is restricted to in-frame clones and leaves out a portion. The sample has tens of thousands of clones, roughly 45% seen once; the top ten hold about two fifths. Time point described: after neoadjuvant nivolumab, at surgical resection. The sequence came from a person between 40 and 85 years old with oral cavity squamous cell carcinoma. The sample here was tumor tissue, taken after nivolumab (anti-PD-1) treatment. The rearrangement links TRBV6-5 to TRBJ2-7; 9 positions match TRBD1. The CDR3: CASSYSTGGAYEQYF. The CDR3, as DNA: TGTGCCAGCAGTTACTCGACAGGGGGAGCCTACGAGCAGTACTTC.